The 30 T cell receptor beta chains reported below all come from one sample, sequenced in a study of cytomegalovirus exposure and HLA in healthy donors. The primer mix had 60 Vbeta and 13 Jbeta primers. Produced via immunoSEQ multiplex PCR; TCRdb's table is partial and in-frame only. Of some 210,000 clones listed, around 86% were seen once; the top ten hold more than 8.5%. The sequenced sample consisted of PBMCs. The receptor set was obtained from a woman aged 50 to 65 in good health and CMV-seropositive.

The genes are TRBV5-1 and TRBJ1-1, with TRBD1 identical over 7 bases. The CDR3 contains 16 residues. Germline V gives CDR1 SGHRS, CDR2 YFSETQ. The J segment lost 1 base and the V segment lost 4 bases, leaving 10 bases of the junction unmatched. Written as DNA, the CDR3 is TGCGCCAGCAGCACCCGGGACAGAGGACCGAACACTGAAGCTTTCTTT. Encoded protein: CASSTRDRGPNTEAFF.

The chain carries TRBV27 and TRBJ1-5; weak D call: TRBD1 (6 bases). The CDR3 has 14 residues. Germline loops: CDR1 MNHEY, CDR2 SMNVEV (reference sequence). V lost 6 bases and J lost 4, with 13 bases in between. The CDR3 DNA is TGTGCCAGCAGCCCCGGGACACCTAATCAGCCCCAGCATTTT. Amino acid sequence: CASSPGTPNQPQHF.

The chain carries TRBV28 and TRBJ1-5; no clear D. CDR3 length equals 15 residues. The germline CDR1 and CDR2 sequences are MDHEN and SYDVKM. V lost 7 bases, J lost 8 bases, and 21 bases lay in between. The CDR3 region is CASTVLGGYGEPQHF. The CDR3 coding sequence is TGTGCCAGCACCGTATTGGGAGGGTATGGAGAGCCCCAGCATTTT.

V is TRBV9 and J is TRBJ2-7; 7 nucleotides match TRBD1. Germline-derived CDR1 and CDR2 are SGDLS and YYNGEE. J gave up 1 base and V 3 bases, and 4 bases lay outside the gene matches. This CDR3 is built from 14 residues. The CDR3 coding sequence is TGTGCCAGCAGCGGAGGGGGCAGTTCCTACGAGCAGTACTTC. Amino acid sequence: CASSGGGSSYEQYF.

The rearrangement joins TRBV4-3 to TRBJ2-7, with TRBD2 matching 8 bases. Germline CDR1 is LGHNA and CDR2 is YSLEER. The CDR3 has 14 residues. Germline trimming cut 4 bases from V and 2 bases from J; bases unmatched to any gene: 4. CDR3 sequence: CASSLSGGTYEQYF. CDR3 DNA: TGCGCCAGCAGCCTCAGCGGGGGAACCTACGAGCAGTACTTC.

The chain has TRBV2 and TRBJ1-5, with TRBD1 matching 9 bases. Losses at the gene ends were 6 bases for V and 10 bases for J; bases not matched to a gene: 7. Germline CDR1 SNHLY, CDR2 FYNNEI. This CDR3 comprises 13 residues. The CDR3 DNA reads as TGTGCCAGCAGCCGGGACAGGGATTTCCCCCAGCATTTT. Translation gives CASSRDRDFPQHF.

This chain connects TRBV30 to TRBJ1-6; a weak D match, TRBD1 (6 bases). The CDR3 extends over 13 amino acids. The germline V gene has CDR1 GTSNPN and CDR2 SVGIG (reference sequence). Trimming removed 7 bases at V and 9 bases at J, with 16 bases between. CDR3: CASSGQGSSPLHF. CDR3 sequence (DNA): TGTGCCTCCTCGGGGCAGGGGAGTTCACCCCTCCACTTT.

The V and J genes are TRBV6-5 and TRBJ2-3; 11 nucleotides line up with TRBD2. This CDR3 spans 15 amino acids. The germline gives CDR1 MNHEY, CDR2 SVGAGI. The trim removed 7 bases at V and 0 bases at J, leaving 3 bases unmatched. The CDR3 loop is CASTLAGGSTDTQYF. CDR3 coding DNA: TGTGCCAGCACCTTAGCGGGGGGGAGCACAGATACGCAGTATTTT.

The rearrangement links TRBV11-1 to TRBJ1-1; TRBD1 might be the D (6 bases). The V end was cut by 3 bases, the J end by 0 bases, with 11 bases between. CDR3 size: 15 residues. Germline assignment: CDR1 SGHAT and CDR2 FQDESV (reference sequence). CDR3 amino acids: CASSLDSGLNTEAFF. CDR3 sequence (DNA): TGTGCCAGCAGCTTGGACAGTGGGCTGAACACTGAAGCTTTCTTT.

The chain employs TRBV7-9 and TRBJ2-3; TRBD1 matches at 8 bases. Losses at the gene ends were 3 bases for V and 5 bases for J; bases not matched to a gene: 1. Germline V gene sequence: CDR1 SEHNR, CDR2 FQNEAQ (reference sequence). The CDR3 totals 13 residues. In nucleotides, the CDR3 is TGTGCCAGCAGCTTCGACAGGGGAGATACGCAGTATTTT. Its protein product is CASSFDRGDTQYF.

The V gene is TRBV11-1, the J gene TRBJ1-6; TRBD1 matches 9 bases. The CDR3 runs 15 residues. Germline CDR1 SGHAT, CDR2 FQDESV (reference sequence). With V trimmed by 5 bases and J by 7 bases, 6 bases remained unmatched. CDR3 sequence (DNA): TGTGCCAGCAGCCCGGGACAGGGTGCAAATTCACCCCTCCACTTT. Translation gives CASSPGQGANSPLHF.

This clone was counted a single time. The chain joins TRBV29-1 to TRBJ2-2; 10 nucleotides match TRBD1. CDR1 is SQVTM, CDR2 ANQGSEA, per germline. V trimming: 6 bases; J trimming: 5 bases; junction bases outside the gene matches: 6. The CDR3 contains 14 residues. For the CDR3, the DNA is TGCAGCGTGCGGACAGGGGGTACGACCGGGGAGCTGTTTTTT. As protein: CSVRTGGTTGELFF.

V usage is TRBV28 and J usage is TRBJ2-5; D may be TRBD2 (5 bases). V shed 4 bases and J shed 1 base, with 16 bases lying between them. The CDR3 loop spans 16 amino acids. Per the germline V gene, CDR1 is MDHEN and CDR2 is SYDVKM. CDR3 loop: CASSSGLGGGQETQYF. The CDR3 bases are TGTGCCAGCAGTTCCGGACTCGGAGGCGGCCAAGAGACCCAGTACTTC.

The chain has TRBV5-1 and TRBJ2-6, with TRBD1 matching over 8 bases. V shed 7 bases and J 4 bases; nucleotides not matched to a gene: 13. The CDR3 consists of 17 residues. CDR1 is SGHRS, CDR2 YFSETQ, per germline. The CDR3 DNA reads as TGCGCCAGCCAACTTTGGCAGGGGGCTTCAGGGGCCAACGTCCTGACTTTC. Translated: CASQLWQGASGANVLTF.

This chain joins TRBV7-2 and TRBJ2-1, with D perhaps matching TRBD2 (6 bases). Germline CDR1 reads SGHTA; CDR2 reads FQGNSA. V lost 9 bases and J lost 7, with 19 bases in between. The CDR3 sequence is 14 residues long. CDR3 bases: TGTGCCAGGGGGGGTCTAGCTGGAGGAAATGAGCAGTTCTTC. This translates into CARGGLAGGNEQFF.

J is TRBJ2-7 and V is TRBV7-9, with 7 bases aligning to TRBD2. Germline trimming cut 6 bases from V and 0 bases from J; bases unmatched to any gene: 14. Germline V gene lookup returns CDR1 SEHNR and CDR2 FQNEAQ (reference sequence). The CDR3 consists of 17 residues. DNA for the CDR3: TGTGCCAGCAGTTCGATTCTAGCGGCCGCCTACTCCTACGAGCAGTACTTC. It is translated as CASSSILAAAYSYEQYF.

The chain employs TRBV6-5 and TRBJ1-2; D may be TRBD1 (5 bases). V was cut by 2 bases and J by 8 bases, with 12 bases left in between. CDR3 length: 13 amino acids. Germline V gives CDR1 MNHEY, CDR2 SVGAGI. As DNA, the CDR3 is TGTGCCAGCAGTTACACTGGGGCCCGGGGCTACACCTTC. It yields the protein CASSYTGARGYTF.

V usage is TRBV11-2 and J usage is TRBJ1-2; 7 bases agree with TRBD1. V shed 6 bases and J 5 bases; nucleotides not matched to a gene: 15. The CDR3 is 16 amino acids. Germline CDR1 is SGHAT and CDR2 is FQNNGV. CDR3 residues: CASRVNRGTRPYGYTF. CDR3 coding DNA: TGTGCCAGCAGAGTGAACAGGGGCACGCGGCCTTATGGCTACACCTTC.

V is TRBV7-9 and J is TRBJ2-7; 7 nucleotides align to TRBD1. The CDR3 has 16 amino acids. Germline V gene sequence: CDR1 SEHNR, CDR2 FQNEAQ (reference sequence). The J segment lost 4 bases and the V segment lost 5 bases, leaving 14 bases of the junction unmatched. The CDR3 region has the DNA TGTGCCAGCAGCGCCCGACAGGGTGGGGTATTATACGAGCAGTACTTC. It specifies CASSARQGGVLYEQYF.

V usage is TRBV7-2 and J usage is TRBJ2-2; 9 nucleotides line up with TRBD2. The CDR3 is 16 residues long. Looked up from germline, CDR1 is SGHTA and CDR2 is FQGNSA. The V segment lost 5 bases and the J segment 7 bases; nucleotides outside the gene matches: 11. The CDR3 sequence is CASSPLGRGGGGELFF. The CDR3 coding sequence is TGTGCCAGCAGCCCCCTAGGGCGGGGGGGCGGCGGGGAGCTGTTTTTT.

This clone was picked up a small number of times. The rearrangement uses TRBV4-1 and TRBJ1-1, with 7 bases that match TRBD1. Germline lookup yields CDR1 MGHRA and CDR2 YSYEKL. CDR3 size: 14 residues. V lost 5 bases and J lost 4; bases outside the gene matches: 7. CDR3 in DNA: TGCGCCAGCAGCGCCACTACAGGGGCCACTGAAGCTTTCTTT. Its protein product is CASSATTGATEAFF.

The V and J genes are TRBV5-8 and TRBJ1-6; tentative D call: TRBD1 (5 bases). The V and J ends lost 3 bases and 14 bases respectively, with 21 bases between them. The CDR3 length is 15 residues. The germline CDR1 and CDR2 sequences are SGHTS and YDEGEE. The CDR3 loop reads CASSSGLGDGVSLHF. The CDR3 region has the DNA TGTGCCAGCAGCTCGGGACTCGGGGATGGGGTATCCCTCCACTTT.

The chain joins TRBV12-5 to TRBJ1-6; 7 nucleotides match TRBD1. V lost 1 base, J lost 5 bases, and 5 bases stayed unmatched. The V gene's germline CDR1 is LGHNT and CDR2 FRNRAP. CDR3 size: 16 residues. Written as DNA, the CDR3 is TGTGCTAGTGGTTTGGGGGGGACAGTAAATAATTCACCCCTCCACTTT. Translation gives CASGLGGTVNNSPLHF. Full variable domain (rest looked up from reference TRBV12-5 and TRBJ1-6): DARVTQTPRHKVTEMGQEVTMRCQPILGHNTVFWYRQTMMQGLELLAYFRNRAPLDDSGMPKDRFSAEMPDATLATLKIQPSEPRDSAVYFCASGLGGTVNNSPLHFGNGTRLTVT.

The J gene is TRBJ2-7, the V gene TRBV5-1, with 7 bases lining up with TRBD1. The CDR3 is 13 amino acids. CDR1 is SGHRS, CDR2 YFSETQ, per germline. The J segment lost 5 bases and the V segment lost 7 bases, leaving 9 bases of the junction unmatched. CDR3 sequence (DNA): TGCGCCAGCCATCGACAGGGAATCGACGAGCAGTACTTC. Protein: CASHRQGIDEQYF.

The rearrangement links TRBV7-8 to TRBJ2-7; weak D call: TRBD1 (5 bases). The length of the CDR3 is 14 residues. Looked up from germline, CDR1 is SGHVS and CDR2 is FQNEAQ. The V end was cut by 1 base, the J end by 0 bases, with 7 bases between. The CDR3 reads CASSLVGDSYEQYF. The DNA of the CDR3 is TGTGCCAGCAGCTTAGTAGGGGACTCCTACGAGCAGTACTTC.

The chain couples TRBV18 to TRBJ1-4, with 8 bases aligning to TRBD1. J gave up 6 bases and V 3 bases, and 12 bases lay outside the gene matches. The CDR3 runs 17 residues. Germline assignment: CDR1 KGHSH and CDR2 LQKENI. The CDR3 DNA reads as TGTGCCAGCTCACCCCGCGGCAGGTCAGGGGGCGATGAAAAACTGTTTTTT. Translating it yields CASSPRGRSGGDEKLFF.

This chain uses TRBV4-2 with TRBJ1-1; D call uncertain. Trimming took 3 bases from V and 1 from J, leaving 9 bases between them. The CDR3 covers 14 residues. CDR1 LGHNA and CDR2 YNFKEQ come from the germline V gene. CDR3 bases: TGTGCCAGCAGCCAGGCCCTAGGGAACACTGAAGCTTTCTTT. Protein sequence: CASSQALGNTEAFF.

This rearrangement joins TRBV28 to TRBJ2-7; TRBD1 agrees at 9 bases. This CDR3 is built from 15 residues. V shed 5 bases, J shed 4 bases, and the junction held 9 bases outside the gene matches. In germline, CDR1 is MDHEN, CDR2 SYDVKM. The CDR3 is CASSKGGGQGYEQYF. The CDR3, as DNA: TGTGCCAGCAGTAAAGGAGGGGGACAGGGATACGAGCAGTACTTC. Filled out from reference TRBV28 and TRBJ2-7, the complete variable domain reads DVKVTQSSRYLVKRTGEKVFLECVQDMDHENMFWYRQDPGLGLRLIYFSYDVKMKEKGDIPEGYSVSREKKERFSLILESASTNQTSMYLCASSKGGGQGYEQYFGPGTRLTVT.

The chain is built from TRBV4-3 and TRBJ2-5, with 7 bases fitting TRBD2. Germline CDR1 LGHNA, CDR2 YSLEER. The trim removed 3 bases at V and 1 base at J, leaving 5 bases unmatched. The length of the CDR3 is 15 residues. DNA for the CDR3: TGCGCCAGCAGCCAGTACCCTAGCGGCCAAGAGACCCAGTACTTC. Residues: CASSQYPSGQETQYF.

The chain couples TRBV4-1 to TRBJ2-1; 9 bases align to TRBD1. Germline CDR1 reads MGHRA; CDR2 reads YSYEKL. The CDR3 is 16 amino acids. V lost 3 bases and J lost 10; bases outside the gene matches: 13. CDR3 protein: CASSHPTGQGRREQFF. CDR3 nucleotides: TGCGCCAGCAGCCACCCTACGGGACAGGGACGTAGGGAGCAGTTCTTC.